This paragraph covers one TCR beta chain sequence. Its antigen is undetermined. Using immunoSEQ multiplex PCR, the repertoire was profiled, and TCRdb retains in-frame clones only, with some absent. The sample has 330,000 or so clones; 74% are singletons. Germline assignment: CDR1 MNHNS and CDR2 SASEGT. Trimming at V came to 3 bases and at J to 1 base, leaving 13 bases not matched to a gene. CDR3 length: 18 residues. This entry comes from a study of shared clonotypes between healthy human individuals. Study conclusions and caveats: Among a few donors, about 5% of naive CD4 clonotypes were found in common. Clonotype sharing among the donors was expected to vary with sequencing depth.

The sequence derives from a man aged 30 to 45 in good health. Source material: memory CD4+ T cells sorted from blood. Described subset: CD45RA-negative fraction. This chain joins TRBV6-1 and TRBJ1-2; 8 nucleotides line up with TRBD1. CDR3 coding DNA: TGTGCCAGCAGTGATAACCCAGGGGGCGCGAGTTTTAACTATGGCTACACCTTC. Translation: CASSDNPGGASFNYGYTF.